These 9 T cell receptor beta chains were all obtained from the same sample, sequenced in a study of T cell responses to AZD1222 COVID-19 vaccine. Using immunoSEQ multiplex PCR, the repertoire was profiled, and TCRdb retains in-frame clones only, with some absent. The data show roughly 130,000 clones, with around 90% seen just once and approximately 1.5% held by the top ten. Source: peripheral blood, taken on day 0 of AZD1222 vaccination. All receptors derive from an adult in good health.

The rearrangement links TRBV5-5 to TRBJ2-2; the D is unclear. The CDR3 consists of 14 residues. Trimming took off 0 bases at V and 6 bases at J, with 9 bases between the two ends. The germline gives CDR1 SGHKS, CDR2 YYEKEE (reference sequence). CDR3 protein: CASSLDRSPGELFF. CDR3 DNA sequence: TGTGCCAGCAGCTTGGACCGCTCACCCGGGGAGCTGTTTTTT. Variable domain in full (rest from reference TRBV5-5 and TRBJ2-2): DAGVTQSPTHLIKTRGQQVTLRCSPISGHKSVSWYQQVLGQGPQFIFQYYEKEERGRGNFPDRFSARQFPNYSSELNVNALLLGDSALYLCASSLDRSPGELFFGEGSRLTVL.

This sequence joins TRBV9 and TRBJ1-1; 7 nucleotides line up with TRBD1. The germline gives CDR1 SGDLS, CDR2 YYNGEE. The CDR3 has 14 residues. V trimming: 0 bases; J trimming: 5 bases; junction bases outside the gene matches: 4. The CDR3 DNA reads TGTGCCAGCAGCGTAGCTAACAGGGGTACTGAAGCTTTCTTT. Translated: CASSVANRGTEAFF.

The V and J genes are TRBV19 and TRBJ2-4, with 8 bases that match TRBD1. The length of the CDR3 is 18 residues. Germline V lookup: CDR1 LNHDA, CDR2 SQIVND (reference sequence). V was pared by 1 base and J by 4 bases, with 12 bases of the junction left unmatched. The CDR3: CASSIGSLGWDRKNIQYF. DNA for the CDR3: TGTGCCAGTAGTATAGGGTCGCTGGGCTGGGACAGGAAAAACATTCAGTACTTC. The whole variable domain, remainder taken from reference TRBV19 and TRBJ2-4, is DGGITQSPKYLFRKEGQNVTLSCEQNLNHDAMYWYRQDPGQGLRLIYYSQIVNDFQKGDIAEGYSVSREKKESFPLTVTSAQKNPTAFYLCASSIGSLGWDRKNIQYFGAGTRLSVL.

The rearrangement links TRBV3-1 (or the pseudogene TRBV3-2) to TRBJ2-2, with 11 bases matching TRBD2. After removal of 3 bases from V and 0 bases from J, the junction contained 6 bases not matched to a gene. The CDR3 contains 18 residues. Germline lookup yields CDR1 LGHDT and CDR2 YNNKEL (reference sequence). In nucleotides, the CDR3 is TGTGCCAGCAGCCAGGGGCTAGCGGGGGGTACGAACACCGGGGAGCTGTTTTTT. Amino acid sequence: CASSQGLAGGTNTGELFF.

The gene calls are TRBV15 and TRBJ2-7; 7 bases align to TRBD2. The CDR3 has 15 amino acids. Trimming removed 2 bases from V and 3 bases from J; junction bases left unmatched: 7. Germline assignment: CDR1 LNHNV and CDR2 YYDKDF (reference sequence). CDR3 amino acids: CATSRMAGEDYEQYF. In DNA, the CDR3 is TGTGCCACCAGCAGAATGGCGGGGGAGGACTACGAGCAGTACTTC.

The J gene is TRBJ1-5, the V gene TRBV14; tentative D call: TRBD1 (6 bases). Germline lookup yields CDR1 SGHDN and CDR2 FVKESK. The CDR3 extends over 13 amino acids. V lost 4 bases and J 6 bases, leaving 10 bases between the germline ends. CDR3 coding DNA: TGTGCCAGCAGCCTGGGGGGGCTTCAGCCCCAGCATTTT. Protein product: CASSLGGLQPQHF.

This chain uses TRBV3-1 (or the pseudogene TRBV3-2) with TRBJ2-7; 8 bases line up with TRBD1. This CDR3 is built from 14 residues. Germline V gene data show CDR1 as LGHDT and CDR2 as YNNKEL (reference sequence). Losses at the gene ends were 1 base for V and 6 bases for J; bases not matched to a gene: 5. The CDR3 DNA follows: TGTGCCAGCAGCCAAGGACAGGGGTTGCGCGAGCAGTACTTC. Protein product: CASSQGQGLREQYF.

CDR3: CAPGVRPQETQYF. CDR3 nucleotides: TGTGCCCCCGGGGTCCGGCCTCAAGAGACCCAGTACTTC. The J gene is TRBJ2-5, the V gene TRBV21-1; the table's D call, TRBD2, was not checked against the DNA. TRBV21-1 is flagged as a pseudogene. This CDR3 contains 13 residues.

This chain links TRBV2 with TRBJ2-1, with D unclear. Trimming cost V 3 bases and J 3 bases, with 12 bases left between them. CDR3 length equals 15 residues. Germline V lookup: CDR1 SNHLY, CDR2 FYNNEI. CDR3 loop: CASSDLGLSYNEQFF. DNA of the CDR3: TGTGCCAGCAGTGATCTGGGATTAAGCTACAATGAGCAGTTCTTC.